This is a list of T cell receptor beta chains from one sample in a study of shared clonotypes between healthy human individuals. Only in-frame clones appear in the TCRdb table, and some are missing; sequencing was by immunoSEQ multiplex PCR. The sample shows 150,000 to 200,000 clones, approximately 70% of them seen only once. The sequenced sample was memory CD4+ T cells sorted from blood. The source is a young man in good health. Each CDR3 is given with its conserved first and last residue. A D gene is named only where the DNA matches it firmly. Clone sizes are given selectively: once, few, many, or a class where the clone is expanded.

TRBD1	NA	TRBJ1-3	TRBV10-3	TGTGCCATCAACAACCCAGGGGGCACTGGAAACACCATATATTTT	CAINNPGGTGNTIYF
NA	NA	TRBJ2-7	TRBV27	TGTGCCAGCAGGTTGGAGGGGGCAGGTTCTTACGAGCAGTACTTC	CASRLEGAGSYEQYF
NA	NA	TRBJ1-3	TRBV2	TGTGCCAGCCGAGCCTTCTCGGGAAATGAGCTCCGCTCTGGAAACACCATATATTTT	CASRAFSGNELRSGNTIYF
NA	NA	TRBJ1-2	TRBV5-6	TGTGCCAGCAGCCAAGGGATGCTAAACTATGGCTACACCTTC	CASSQGMLNYGYTF
NA	NA	TRBJ2-7	TRBV18	TGTGCCAGCTCACCACAGGGGTCATCCTACGAGCAGTACTTC	CASSPQGSSYEQYF
NA	NA	TRBJ2-7	TRBV28	TGTGCCAGCAGTTCCATTTCCGGCGGATCCGCCTACGAGCAGTACTTC	CASSSISGGSAYEQYF
NA	NA	TRBJ2-1	TRBV5-6	TGTGCCAGCAGCACAATTCTACCGTGGCGGAAGACTTACAATGAGCAGTTCTTC	CASSTILPWRKTYNEQFF
NA	NA	TRBJ2-5	TRBV6-6	TGTGCCAGCAGGGGCCGCGAAGAGACCCAGTACTTC	CASRGREETQYF
NA	NA	TRBJ2-7	TRBV5-6	TGTGCCAGCAGCTTGTCGGGGAAAACGGCCTACGAGCAGTACTTC	CASSLSGKTAYEQYF
NA	NA	TRBJ2-7	TRBV7-5	TGTGCCAGAAGCCCGCCCCATATCTCAGGGTATCGAGTATACGAGCAGTACTTC	CARSPPHISGYRVYEQYF
NA	NA	TRBJ1-4	TRBV10-3	TGTGCCAGCCGACAAACTGCAACTAATGAAAAACTGTTTTTT	CASRQTATNEKLFF
NA	few	TRBJ1-2	TRBV15	TGTGCCACCAGCAGAGACGGCTTCTATGGCTACACCTTC	CATSRDGFYGYTF
NA	NA	TRBJ1-5	TRBV7-9	TGTGCCAGCAGCCCGTCAGGCGCAGGGAATCAGCCCCAGCATTTT	CASSPSGAGNQPQHF
NA	NA	TRBJ1-4	TRBV29-1	TGCAGCGCCGCCAGGGGTTCAACTAATGAAAAACTGTTTTTT	CSAARGSTNEKLFF
NA	few	TRBJ2-3	TRBV19	TGTGCCAGTAGTATAGGAGGGGGAGATACGCAGTATTTT	CASSIGGGDTQYF
NA	once	TRBJ2-1	TRBV19	TGTGCCAGCGCGGGACAGTATACGGGTAATGAGCAGTTCTTC	CASAGQYTGNEQFF
NA	NA	TRBJ2-1	TRBV19	TGTGCCAGTCGTCCTCCGACTTTCGATGAGCAGTTCTTC	CASRPPTFDEQFF